The rows below give T cell receptor beta chains drawn from one sample of a study of T cells in tuberculosis. Only in-frame clones appear in the TCRdb table, and some are missing; sequencing was by immunoSEQ multiplex PCR. The sample includes approximately 35,000 clones, nearly 97% of them seen just once. Sequencing was done on a sample of PBMCs. These receptors were collected from a donor under 30 with latent tuberculosis or without tuberculosis infection. Both conserved end residues are part of each CDR3. The D gene is left open where the match is weak. Only part of the rows carry a size: once, few, many, or a class if the clone is expanded.

v_gene: TRBV6-1; j_gene: TRBJ1-2; d_gene: TRBD1; abundance: NA; CDR3aa: CASRETGRNYGYTF; CDR3nt: TGTGCCAGCAGGGAGACAGGGAGGAACTATGGCTACACCTTC
v_gene: TRBV4-3; j_gene: TRBJ2-2; d_gene: TRBD1; abundance: NA; CDR3aa: CASSQKGTGVTGELFF; CDR3nt: TGCGCCAGCAGCCAAAAGGGGACAGGGGTCACCGGGGAGCTGTTTTTT
v_gene: TRBV5-4; j_gene: TRBJ2-1; d_gene: TRBD2; abundance: NA; CDR3aa: CASSLGLADYNEQFF; CDR3nt: TGTGCCAGCAGCCTGGGACTAGCGGACTACAATGAGCAGTTCTTC
v_gene: TRBV29-1; j_gene: TRBJ1-2; d_gene: TRBD1; abundance: NA; CDR3aa: CSVAGQGGTYGYTF; CDR3nt: TGCAGCGTGGCAGGGCAGGGGGGTACCTATGGCTACACCTTC
v_gene: TRBV27; j_gene: TRBJ2-3; d_gene: TRBD2; abundance: NA; CDR3aa: CASSSPSGGWAQYF; CDR3nt: TGTGCCAGCAGTTCGCCTAGCGGGGGTTGGGCGCAGTATTTT
v_gene: TRBV18; j_gene: TRBJ2-7; d_gene: NA; abundance: NA; CDR3aa: CASSPPPGYDEQYF; CDR3nt: TGTGCCAGCTCACCACCGCCGGGGTACGACGAGCAGTACTTC
v_gene: TRBV7-2; j_gene: TRBJ1-5; d_gene: TRBD1; abundance: NA; CDR3aa: CASSLFGTANQPQHF; CDR3nt: TGTGCCAGCAGTCTATTTGGGACAGCTAATCAGCCCCAGCATTTT
v_gene: TRBV6-1; j_gene: TRBJ2-5; d_gene: TRBD1; abundance: NA; CDR3aa: CASGHRTGGEETQYF; CDR3nt: TGTGCCAGCGGTCACAGGACAGGGGGCGAAGAGACCCAGTACTTC
v_gene: TRBV5-1; j_gene: TRBJ2-2; d_gene: NA; abundance: NA; CDR3aa: CASSLVPRDGTGELFF; CDR3nt: TGCGCCAGCAGCTTGGTACCCAGGGATGGTACCGGGGAGCTGTTTTTT
v_gene: TRBV5-1; j_gene: TRBJ1-5; d_gene: NA; abundance: NA; CDR3aa: CASSLDPSSNQPQHF; CDR3nt: TGCGCCAGCAGCTTGGATCCCAGTAGCAATCAGCCCCAGCATTTT
v_gene: TRBV6-5; j_gene: TRBJ1-1; d_gene: NA; abundance: once; CDR3aa: CASSLTVNTEAFF; CDR3nt: TGTGCCAGCAGTCTAACAGTGAACACTGAAGCTTTCTTT
v_gene: TRBV28; j_gene: TRBJ2-7; d_gene: TRBD2; abundance: NA; CDR3aa: CASSSSGSDSYEQYF; CDR3nt: TGTGCCAGCAGTTCTAGCGGGAGTGATTCCTACGAGCAGTACTTC
v_gene: TRBV10-3; j_gene: TRBJ2-1; d_gene: TRBD2; abundance: NA; CDR3aa: CAISDPRLAVYNEQFF; CDR3nt: TGTGCCATCAGTGACCCCAGACTAGCGGTCTACAATGAGCAGTTCTTC
v_gene: TRBV2; j_gene: TRBJ1-2; d_gene: NA; abundance: once; CDR3aa: CASRAREENDGYTF; CDR3nt: TGTGCCAGCAGGGCCAGGGAAGAGAATGATGGCTACACCTTC
v_gene: TRBV4-2; j_gene: TRBJ2-1; d_gene: TRBD2; abundance: NA; CDR3aa: CASSQPSGLAEGDEQFF; CDR3nt: TGTGCCAGCAGCCAACCCTCGGGACTAGCGGAAGGGGATGAGCAGTTCTTC
v_gene: TRBV5-8; j_gene: TRBJ2-5; d_gene: NA; abundance: once; CDR3aa: CASSLVARGDRQETQYF; CDR3nt: TGTGCCAGCAGCTTGGTGGCGCGGGGAGATAGACAAGAGACCCAGTACTTC
v_gene: TRBV27; j_gene: TRBJ2-2; d_gene: TRBD1; abundance: once; CDR3aa: CASSLRGLFGELFF; CDR3nt: TGTGCCAGCAGCCTCAGGGGGCTATTCGGGGAGCTGTTTTTT
v_gene: TRBV5-4; j_gene: TRBJ2-1; d_gene: NA; abundance: NA; CDR3aa: CASSLTRTNEQFF; CDR3nt: TGTGCCAGCAGCTTGACTCGAACCAATGAGCAGTTCTTC
v_gene: TRBV6-6; j_gene: TRBJ1-1; d_gene: NA; abundance: NA; CDR3aa: CASSYAGENTEAFF; CDR3nt: TGTGCCAGCAGTTACGCAGGGGAGAACACTGAAGCTTTCTTT
v_gene: TRBV20-1; j_gene: TRBJ2-5; d_gene: TRBD2; abundance: NA; CDR3aa: CSAPRGGAQYF; CDR3nt: TGCAGTGCCCCTCGGGGGGGGGCCCAGTACTTC
v_gene: TRBV4-1; j_gene: TRBJ2-7; d_gene: NA; abundance: NA; CDR3aa: CASSQGPAVSYEQYF; CDR3nt: TGCGCCAGCAGCCAAGGGCCGGCGGTTTCGTACGAGCAGTACTTC
v_gene: TRBV7-8; j_gene: TRBJ1-5; d_gene: TRBD1; abundance: NA; CDR3aa: CASSLRDRYDNQPQHF; CDR3nt: TGTGCCAGCAGCTTAAGGGACAGGTATGATAATCAGCCCCAGCATTTT
v_gene: TRBV2; j_gene: TRBJ1-1; d_gene: NA; abundance: NA; CDR3aa: CARKLGPNTEAFF; CDR3nt: TGTGCCCGAAAGCTGGGGCCGAACACTGAAGCTTTCTTT
v_gene: TRBV7-9; j_gene: TRBJ2-1; d_gene: NA; abundance: NA; CDR3aa: CASSPGDEQFF; CDR3nt: TGTGCCAGCAGCCCAGGGGATGAGCAGTTCTTC
v_gene: TRBV28; j_gene: TRBJ1-2; d_gene: TRBD1; abundance: NA; CDR3aa: CASSRPGQAFSNYGYTF; CDR3nt: TGTGCCAGCAGTCGCCCGGGACAGGCCTTTTCTAACTATGGCTACACCTTC
v_gene: TRBV19; j_gene: TRBJ2-7; d_gene: NA; abundance: once; CDR3aa: CASSIVRGTYEQYF; CDR3nt: TGTGCCAGTAGTATAGTCAGAGGGACCTACGAGCAGTACTTC
v_gene: TRBV7-9; j_gene: TRBJ2-2; d_gene: TRBD2; abundance: NA; CDR3aa: CASSLGLAGVHTGELFF; CDR3nt: TGTGCCAGCAGCTTGGGACTAGCGGGGGTCCACACCGGGGAGCTGTTTTTT
v_gene: TRBV5-4; j_gene: TRBJ1-2; d_gene: NA; abundance: NA; CDR3aa: CASSLDINYGYTF; CDR3nt: TGTGCCAGCAGCCTAGATATCAACTATGGCTACACCTTC
v_gene: TRBV10-3; j_gene: TRBJ2-5; d_gene: TRBD2; abundance: NA; CDR3aa: CAISESSVLAGAEETQYF; CDR3nt: TGTGCCATCAGTGAGTCAAGCGTGCTAGCGGGGGCCGAAGAGACCCAGTACTTC
v_gene: TRBV6-6; j_gene: TRBJ2-5; d_gene: NA; abundance: NA; CDR3aa: CASSYSDNQETQYF; CDR3nt: TGTGCCAGCAGTTACTCAGACAACCAAGAGACCCAGTACTTC
v_gene: TRBV9; j_gene: TRBJ2-7; d_gene: TRBD1; abundance: NA; CDR3aa: CASSAGVGQGAREQYF; CDR3nt: TGTGCCAGCAGCGCAGGGGTGGGACAGGGGGCTAGGGAGCAGTACTTC
v_gene: TRBV6-5; j_gene: TRBJ1-2; d_gene: NA; abundance: NA; CDR3aa: CASSYSAGPGYGYTF; CDR3nt: TGTGCCAGCAGTTACTCGGCCGGCCCAGGCTATGGCTACACCTTC
v_gene: TRBV28; j_gene: TRBJ1-5; d_gene: TRBD1; abundance: once; CDR3aa: CASSLVQGHQPQHF; CDR3nt: TGTGCCAGCAGTTTGGTACAGGGGCATCAGCCCCAGCATTTT
v_gene: TRBV6-5; j_gene: TRBJ1-1; d_gene: NA; abundance: NA; CDR3aa: CASSRQAMNTEAFF; CDR3nt: TGTGCCAGCAGTAGACAGGCTATGAACACTGAAGCTTTCTTT
v_gene: TRBV7-9; j_gene: TRBJ1-5; d_gene: NA; abundance: NA; CDR3aa: CASSLEGGPQHF; CDR3nt: TGTGCCAGCAGCCTAGAAGGAGGGCCCCAGCATTTT
v_gene: TRBV21-1; j_gene: TRBJ1-1; d_gene: NA; abundance: once; CDR3aa: CASSKNRQGRIEAFF; CDR3nt: TGTGCCAGCAGCAAAAACCGACAGGGGAGGATTGAAGCTTTCTTT
v_gene: TRBV5-6; j_gene: TRBJ1-2; d_gene: NA; abundance: NA; CDR3aa: CASSFPQGHGYTF; CDR3nt: TGTGCCAGCAGCTTCCCCCAGGGGCATGGCTACACCTTC
v_gene: TRBV27; j_gene: TRBJ1-4; d_gene: NA; abundance: NA; CDR3aa: CASSLSRGGRWKLFF; CDR3nt: TGTGCCAGCAGTTTATCTCGGGGAGGTCGGTGGAAACTGTTTTTT
v_gene: TRBV14; j_gene: TRBJ2-7; d_gene: TRBD1; abundance: NA; CDR3aa: CARLQGPYEQYF; CDR3nt: TGTGCCAGATTACAGGGGCCCTACGAGCAGTACTTC
v_gene: TRBV7-6; j_gene: TRBJ2-3; d_gene: TRBD2; abundance: NA; CDR3aa: CASSKGASGRITDTQYF; CDR3nt: TGTGCCAGCAGCAAAGGGGCTAGCGGGAGAATCACAGATACGCAGTATTTT
v_gene: TRBV11-3; j_gene: TRBJ2-1; d_gene: TRBD2; abundance: NA; CDR3aa: CASSPSSGSRNEQFF; CDR3nt: TGTGCCAGCAGCCCCTCTAGCGGGAGCCGCAATGAGCAGTTCTTC
v_gene: TRBV15; j_gene: TRBJ2-3; d_gene: TRBD2; abundance: NA; CDR3aa: CATSKSTSGLTDTQYF; CDR3nt: TGTGCCACCAGCAAATCGACTAGCGGCCTCACAGATACGCAGTATTTT
v_gene: TRBV19; j_gene: TRBJ2-7; d_gene: TRBD1; abundance: NA; CDR3aa: CASSTGTAPYEQYF; CDR3nt: TGTGCCAGTAGTACCGGGACAGCACCCTACGAGCAGTACTTC
v_gene: TRBV10-3; j_gene: TRBJ1-1; d_gene: NA; abundance: NA; CDR3aa: CAISERGLLNTEAFF; CDR3nt: TGTGCCATCAGTGAGAGGGGGTTATTGAACACTGAAGCTTTCTTT
v_gene: TRBV6-1; j_gene: TRBJ2-3; d_gene: TRBD2; abundance: NA; CDR3aa: CASLAGVVDTQYF; CDR3nt: TGTGCCAGTCTAGCGGGAGTTGTAGATACGCAGTATTTT
v_gene: TRBV6-5; j_gene: TRBJ2-1; d_gene: TRBD1; abundance: NA; CDR3aa: CASSYSTGGGLNEQFF; CDR3nt: TGTGCCAGCAGTTACTCGACAGGGGGCGGGTTGAATGAGCAGTTCTTC